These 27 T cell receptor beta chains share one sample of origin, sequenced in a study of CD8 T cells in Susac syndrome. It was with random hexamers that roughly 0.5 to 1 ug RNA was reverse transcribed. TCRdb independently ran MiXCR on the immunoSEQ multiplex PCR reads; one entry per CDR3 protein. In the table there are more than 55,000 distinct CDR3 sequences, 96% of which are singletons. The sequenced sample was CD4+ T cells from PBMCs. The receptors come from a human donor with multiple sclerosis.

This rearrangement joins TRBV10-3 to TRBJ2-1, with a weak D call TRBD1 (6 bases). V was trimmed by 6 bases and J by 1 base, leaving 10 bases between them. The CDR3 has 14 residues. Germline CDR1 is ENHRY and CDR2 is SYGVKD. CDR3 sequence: CAIRVDSSYNEQFF. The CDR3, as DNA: TGTGCCATCAGGGTGGACAGTTCCTACAATGAGCAGTTCTTC.

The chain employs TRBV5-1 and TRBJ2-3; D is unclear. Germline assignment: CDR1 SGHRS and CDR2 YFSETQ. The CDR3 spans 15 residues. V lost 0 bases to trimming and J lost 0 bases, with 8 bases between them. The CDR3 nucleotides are TGCGCCAGCAGCTTGGTCTTGAGGAGCACAGATACGCAGTATTTT. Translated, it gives CASSLVLRSTDTQYF.

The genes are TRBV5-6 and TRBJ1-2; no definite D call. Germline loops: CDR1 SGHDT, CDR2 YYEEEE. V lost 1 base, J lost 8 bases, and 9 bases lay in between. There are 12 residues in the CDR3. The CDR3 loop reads CASSLSREGYTF. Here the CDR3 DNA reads TGTGCCAGCAGCTTGTCCCGGGAAGGCTACACCTTC.

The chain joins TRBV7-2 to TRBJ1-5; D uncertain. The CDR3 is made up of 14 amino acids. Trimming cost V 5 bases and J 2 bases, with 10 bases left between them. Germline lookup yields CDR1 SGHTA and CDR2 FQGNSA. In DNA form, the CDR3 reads TGTGCCAGCAGCCTCAGGACGCGCAATCAGCCCCAGCATTTT. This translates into CASSLRTRNQPQHF.

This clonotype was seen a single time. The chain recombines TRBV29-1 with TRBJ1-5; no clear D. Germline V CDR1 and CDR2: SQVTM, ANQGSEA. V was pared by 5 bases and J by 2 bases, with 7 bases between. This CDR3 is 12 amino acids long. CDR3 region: CSVRVGNQPQHF. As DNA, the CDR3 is TGCAGCGTTCGTGTTGGCAATCAGCCCCAGCATTTT.

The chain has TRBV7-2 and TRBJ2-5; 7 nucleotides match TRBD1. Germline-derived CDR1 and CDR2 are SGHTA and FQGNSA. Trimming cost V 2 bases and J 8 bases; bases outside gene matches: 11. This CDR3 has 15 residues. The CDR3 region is CASSLTGDEAKTQYF. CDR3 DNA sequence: TGTGCCAGCAGCTTAACAGGGGACGAGGCTAAAACCCAGTACTTC.

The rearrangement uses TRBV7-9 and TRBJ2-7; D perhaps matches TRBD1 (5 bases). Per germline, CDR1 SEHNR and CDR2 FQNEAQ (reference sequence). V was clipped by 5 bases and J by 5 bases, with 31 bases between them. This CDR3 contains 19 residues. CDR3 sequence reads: CASSTILRGGSVAGHEQYF. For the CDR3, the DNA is TGTGCCAGCAGCACAATACTCCGAGGTGGGTCCGTGGCAGGGCACGAGCAGTACTTC.

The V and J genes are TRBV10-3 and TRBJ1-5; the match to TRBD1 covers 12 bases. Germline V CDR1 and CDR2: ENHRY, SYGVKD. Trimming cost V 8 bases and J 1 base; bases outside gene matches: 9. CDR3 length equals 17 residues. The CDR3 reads CAIGDRGRPGSNQPQHF. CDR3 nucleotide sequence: TGTGCCATCGGGGACAGGGGGCGGCCGGGGAGCAATCAGCCCCAGCATTTT.

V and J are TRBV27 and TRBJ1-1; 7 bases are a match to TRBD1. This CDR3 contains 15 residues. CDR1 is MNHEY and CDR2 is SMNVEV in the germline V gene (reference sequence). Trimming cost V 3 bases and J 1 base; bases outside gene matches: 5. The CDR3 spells CASSFNTGANTEAFF. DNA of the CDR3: TGTGCCAGCAGTTTTAATACAGGGGCGAACACTGAAGCTTTCTTT.

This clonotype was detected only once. The CDR3: CSVERQGSGTGELFF. In nucleotides, the CDR3 is TGCAGCGTTGAGAGACAGGGGTCGGGCACCGGGGAGCTGTTTTTT. V is TRBV29-1 and J is TRBJ2-2, with TRBD1 matching 8 bases. Germline CDR1 and CDR2: SQVTM and ANQGSEA. With 3 bases clipped from V and 4 bases from J, the junction kept 7 bases outside the gene matches. This CDR3 contains 15 residues.

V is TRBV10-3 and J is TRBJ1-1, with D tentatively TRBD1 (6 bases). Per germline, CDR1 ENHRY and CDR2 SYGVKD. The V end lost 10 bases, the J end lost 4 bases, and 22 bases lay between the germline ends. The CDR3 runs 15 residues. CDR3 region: CATLEGDHMGTEAFF. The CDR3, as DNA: TGTGCCACCCTCGAGGGGGATCACATGGGCACTGAAGCTTTCTTT.

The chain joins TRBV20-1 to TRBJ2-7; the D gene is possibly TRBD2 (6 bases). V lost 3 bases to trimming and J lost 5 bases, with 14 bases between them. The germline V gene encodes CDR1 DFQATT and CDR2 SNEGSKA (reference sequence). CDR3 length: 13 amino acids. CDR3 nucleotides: TGCAGTGCTAGGGGGACTTCGGATAACGAGCAGTACTTC. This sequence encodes CSARGTSDNEQYF.

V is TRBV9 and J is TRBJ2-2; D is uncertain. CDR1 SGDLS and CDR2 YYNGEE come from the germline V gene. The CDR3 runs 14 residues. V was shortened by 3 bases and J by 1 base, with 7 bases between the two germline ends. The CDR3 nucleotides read TGTGCCAGCAGCGGAGGACGGAACACCGGGGAGCTGTTTTTT. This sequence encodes CASSGGRNTGELFF.

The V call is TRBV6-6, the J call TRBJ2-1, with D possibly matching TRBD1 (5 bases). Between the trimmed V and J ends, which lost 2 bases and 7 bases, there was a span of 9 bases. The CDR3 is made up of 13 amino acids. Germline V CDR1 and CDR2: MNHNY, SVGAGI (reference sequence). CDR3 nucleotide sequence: TGTGCCAGCAGTTACGCGACAGAAAATGAGCAGTTCTTC. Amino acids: CASSYATENEQFF.

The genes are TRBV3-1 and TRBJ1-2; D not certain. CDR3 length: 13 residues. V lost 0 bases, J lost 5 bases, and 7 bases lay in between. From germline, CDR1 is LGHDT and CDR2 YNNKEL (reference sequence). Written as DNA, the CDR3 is TGTGCCAGCAGCCAAGAGGTTGGGTATGGCTACACCTTC. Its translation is CASSQEVGYGYTF.

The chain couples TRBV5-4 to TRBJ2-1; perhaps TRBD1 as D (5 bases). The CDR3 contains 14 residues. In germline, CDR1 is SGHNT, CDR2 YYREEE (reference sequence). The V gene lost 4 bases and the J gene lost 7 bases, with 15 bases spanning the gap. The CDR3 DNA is TGTGCCAGCAGCCCACTAACCCGGACAAATGAGCAGTTCTTC. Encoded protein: CASSPLTRTNEQFF.

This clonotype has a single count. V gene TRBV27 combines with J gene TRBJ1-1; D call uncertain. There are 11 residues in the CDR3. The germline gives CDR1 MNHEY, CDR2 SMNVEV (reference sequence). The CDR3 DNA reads TGTCCCTACGAGGTTTTCGCTGAAGCTTTCTTT. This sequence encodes CPYEVFAEAFF.

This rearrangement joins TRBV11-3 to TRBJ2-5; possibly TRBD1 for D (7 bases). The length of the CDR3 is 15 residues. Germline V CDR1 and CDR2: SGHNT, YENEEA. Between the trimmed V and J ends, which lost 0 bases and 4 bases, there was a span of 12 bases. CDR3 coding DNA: TGTGCCAGCAGCTTAGAGGCAGGGGGAGGAGAGACCCAGTACTTC. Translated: CASSLEAGGGETQYF.

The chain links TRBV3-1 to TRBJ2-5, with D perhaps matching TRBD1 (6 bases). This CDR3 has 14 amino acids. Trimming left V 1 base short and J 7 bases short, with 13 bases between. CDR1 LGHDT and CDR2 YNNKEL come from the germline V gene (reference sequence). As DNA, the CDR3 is TGTGCCAGCAGCCAAGCGGACAGACCAGGGACCCAGTACTTC. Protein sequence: CASSQADRPGTQYF.

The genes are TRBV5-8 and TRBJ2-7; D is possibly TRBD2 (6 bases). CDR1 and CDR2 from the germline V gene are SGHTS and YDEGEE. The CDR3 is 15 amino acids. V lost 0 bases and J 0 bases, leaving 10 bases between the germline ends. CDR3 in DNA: TGTGCCAGCAGCTTGGGTTGGGGGGACTCCTACGAGCAGTACTTC. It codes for CASSLGWGDSYEQYF.

The CDR3 is CASSTGVSTGEQYF. Written as DNA, the CDR3 is TGTGCCAGCAGTACAGGGGTCTCCACCGGTGAGCAGTACTTC. The V and J genes are TRBV3-1 and TRBJ2-7; 7 bases are a match to TRBD1. CDR3 length: 14 residues. CDR1 is LGHDT, CDR2 YNNKEL, per germline (reference sequence). Losses at the gene ends were 6 bases for V and 7 bases for J; bases not matched to a gene: 12.

The CDR3 loop reads CASSFGDTIYF. In nucleotides, the CDR3 is TGTGCCAGCAGTTTTGGCGACACCATATATTTT. This chain connects TRBV12-3 or TRBV12-4 to TRBJ1-3; D gene uncertain. The CDR3 is 11 residues long. V lost 3 bases and J lost 8, with 5 bases in between.

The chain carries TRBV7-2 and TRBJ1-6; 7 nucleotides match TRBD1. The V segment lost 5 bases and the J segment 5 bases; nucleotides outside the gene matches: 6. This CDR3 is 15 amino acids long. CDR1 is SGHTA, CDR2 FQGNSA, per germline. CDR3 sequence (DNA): TGTGCCAGCAGCCTTCAGGGGGGGGATAATTCACCCCTCCACTTT. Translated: CASSLQGGDNSPLHF.

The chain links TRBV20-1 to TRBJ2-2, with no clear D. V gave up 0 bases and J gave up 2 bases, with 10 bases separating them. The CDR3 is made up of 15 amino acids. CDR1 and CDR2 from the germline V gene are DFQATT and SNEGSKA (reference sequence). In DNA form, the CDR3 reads TGCAGTGCTAGAGATCGAGGTCTTAACACCGGGGAGCTGTTTTTT. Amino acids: CSARDRGLNTGELFF.

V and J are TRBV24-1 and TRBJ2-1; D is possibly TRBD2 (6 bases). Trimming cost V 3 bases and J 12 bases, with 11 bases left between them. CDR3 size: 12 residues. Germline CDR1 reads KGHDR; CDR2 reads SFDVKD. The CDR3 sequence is CATSDTYGRQFF. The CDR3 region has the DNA TGTGCCACCAGTGATACCTACGGGAGGCAGTTCTTC.

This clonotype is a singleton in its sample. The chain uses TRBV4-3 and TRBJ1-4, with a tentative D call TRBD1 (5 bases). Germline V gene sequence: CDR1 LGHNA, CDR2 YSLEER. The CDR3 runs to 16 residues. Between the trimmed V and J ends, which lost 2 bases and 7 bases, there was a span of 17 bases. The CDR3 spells CASSQRGAGPGEKLFF. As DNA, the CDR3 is TGCGCCAGCAGCCAACGAGGAGCAGGGCCGGGTGAAAAACTGTTTTTT.

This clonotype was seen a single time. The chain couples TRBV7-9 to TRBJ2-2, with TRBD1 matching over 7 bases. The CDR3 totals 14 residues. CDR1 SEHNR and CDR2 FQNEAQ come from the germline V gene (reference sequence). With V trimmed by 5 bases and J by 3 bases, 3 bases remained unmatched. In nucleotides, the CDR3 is TGTGCCAGCAGCCCGGGGACAGACACCGGGGAGCTGTTTTTT. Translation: CASSPGTDTGELFF.